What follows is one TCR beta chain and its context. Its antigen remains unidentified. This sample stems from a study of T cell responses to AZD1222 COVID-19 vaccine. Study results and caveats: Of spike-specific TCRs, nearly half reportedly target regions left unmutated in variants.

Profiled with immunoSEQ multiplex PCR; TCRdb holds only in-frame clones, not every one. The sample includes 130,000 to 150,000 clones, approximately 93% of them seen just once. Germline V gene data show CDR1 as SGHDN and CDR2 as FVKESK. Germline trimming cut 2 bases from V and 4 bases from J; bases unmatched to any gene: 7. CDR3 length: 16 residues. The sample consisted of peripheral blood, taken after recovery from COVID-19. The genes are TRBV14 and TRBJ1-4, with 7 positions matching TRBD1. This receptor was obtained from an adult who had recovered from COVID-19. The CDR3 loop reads CASSQRQGFINEKLFF. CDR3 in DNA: TGTGCCAGCAGCCAAAGACAGGGCTTTATTAATGAAAAACTGTTTTTT.